This T cell receptor (beta chain) came from a study of CD8 T cells in Susac syndrome. A quantity of roughly 0.5 to 1 ug RNA underwent reverse transcription using random hexamers. MiXCR, applied by TCRdb to the immunoSEQ multiplex PCR reads, yields one record per CDR3 protein. Altogether just over 80,000 distinct CDR3 sequences are present, around 94% being singletons, with the ten largest covering about 0.28%. Age- and sex-matched healthy donors served as the control group. Looked up from germline, CDR1 is KGHDR and CDR2 is SFDVKD. V dropped 0 bases and J dropped 2 bases, with 12 bases sitting between them. The CDR3 runs to 17 residues.

This chain connects TRBV24-1 to TRBJ2-2; TRBD2 might be the D (5 bases). This TCR was sampled from a human donor in good health. Sequencing was carried out using CD8+ T cells from PBMCs. CDR3: CATSDLQPGVNTGELFF. DNA for the CDR3: TGTGCCACCAGTGATTTGCAGCCCGGGGTAAACACCGGGGAGCTGTTTTTT.